The TCR beta chain under discussion was sequenced for a study of control samples from healthy donors and cancer patients. This CDR3 is 14 amino acids long. The trim removed 8 bases at V and 3 bases at J, leaving 8 bases unmatched. The germline gives CDR1 MNHEY, CDR2 SVGAGI. Sequencing was performed with immunoSEQ multiplex PCR; in TCRdb, only in-frame clones are kept and a portion is missing. The sample includes 80,000 or so clones, 75% to 95% seen only once; the top ten take approximately 15%. The chain combines TRBV6-5 with TRBJ2-7; 9 bases agree with TRBD2. The TCR originated in a man aged 50 or older in good health. The sequenced sample was blood. The CDR3: CASLISGGIYEQYF. The CDR3 region has the DNA TGTGCCAGCCTGATAAGCGGGGGGATCTACGAGCAGTACTTC.